This T cell receptor (beta chain) was sequenced in a study of CD8+ T cells in alopecia areata. Study-wide results and limits: Mouse data revealed clearer TCR sharing than patient data did, a gap possibly tied to HLA.

About this clone itself: Its antigen is not known. At the DNA level, this CDR3 is encoded by other sequences in the same sample as well.

Treatment defined: oral pan-JAK inhibitor, 5-10 mg twice daily. It was from PBMCs that CD4+ and CD8+ T cells were sorted. Extracted RNA was reverse transcribed into cDNA, the sequencing template. TCRdb's copy holds only in-frame clones and misses some; the assay was immunoSEQ multiplex PCR. Altogether hundreds of thousands of clones are present, approximately 60% being singletons, with the ten largest covering 0.8% to 1%. The TCR sequence derives from a human donor with alopecia areata. This material consisted of CD4+ T cells sorted from blood, taken at week 52, from a patient treated with tofacitinib.

CDR3 sequence reads: CASSIKALGTEAFF. The CDR3 nucleotides read TGTGCCAGTAGTATTAAGGCTTTGGGCACTGAAGCTTTCTTT. The chain couples TRBV19 to TRBJ1-1; D gene uncertain. The CDR3 has 14 amino acids. The V gene's germline CDR1 is LNHDA and CDR2 SQIVND (reference sequence). Trimming took 3 bases from V and 4 from J, leaving 12 bases between them.